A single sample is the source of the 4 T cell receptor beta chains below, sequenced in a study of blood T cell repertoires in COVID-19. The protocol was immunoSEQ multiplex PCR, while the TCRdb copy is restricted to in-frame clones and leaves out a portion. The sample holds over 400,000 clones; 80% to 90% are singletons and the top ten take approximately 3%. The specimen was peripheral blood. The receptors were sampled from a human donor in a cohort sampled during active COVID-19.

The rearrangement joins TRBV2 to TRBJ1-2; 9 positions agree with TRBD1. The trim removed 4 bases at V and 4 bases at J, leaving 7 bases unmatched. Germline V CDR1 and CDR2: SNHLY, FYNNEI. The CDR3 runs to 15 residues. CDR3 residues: CASSGDTGGLYGYTF. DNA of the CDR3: TGTGCCAGCAGTGGGGATACAGGGGGCCTCTATGGCTACACCTTC.

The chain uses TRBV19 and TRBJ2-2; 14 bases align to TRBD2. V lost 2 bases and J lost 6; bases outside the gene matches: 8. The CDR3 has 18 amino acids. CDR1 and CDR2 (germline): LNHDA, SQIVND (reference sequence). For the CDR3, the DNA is TGTGCCAGTAGTATACTCCGGGGACTAGCGGGAGAGGCCGGGGAGCTGTTTTTT. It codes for CASSILRGLAGEAGELFF.

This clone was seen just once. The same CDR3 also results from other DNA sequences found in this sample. The CDR3 loop reads CASSLGLAGNEQFF. In DNA form, the CDR3 reads TGTGCCAGCAGCTTAGGGCTAGCGGGGAATGAGCAGTTCTTC. The chain links TRBV7-2 to TRBJ2-1, with 9 bases that match TRBD2. CDR3 size: 14 residues. Germline CDR1 reads SGHTA; CDR2 reads FQGNSA. With V trimmed by 1 base and J by 7 bases, 2 bases remained unmatched.

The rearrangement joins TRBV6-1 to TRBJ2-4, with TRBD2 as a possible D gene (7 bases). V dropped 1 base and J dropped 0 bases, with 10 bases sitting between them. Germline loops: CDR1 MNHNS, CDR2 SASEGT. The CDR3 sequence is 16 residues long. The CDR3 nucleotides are TGTGCCAGCAGTGAAGAGGGGGGGAGAGCCAAAAACATTCAGTACTTC. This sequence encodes CASSEEGGRAKNIQYF.